One sample yielded the 7 T cell receptor beta chains listed below, sequenced in a study of blood T cell repertoires in COVID-19. Using immunoSEQ multiplex PCR, the repertoire was profiled, and TCRdb retains in-frame clones only, with some absent. Of 310,000 or so clones in the sample, around nine tenths were seen once. What was sequenced was PBMCs or T cells enriched from blood (not recorded which). All receptors derive from a woman aged 25 to 45 who had recovered from COVID-19.

The V call is TRBV5-6, the J call TRBJ2-7, with 7 bases fitting TRBD2. CDR3 size: 15 residues. V was pared by 0 bases and J by 3 bases, with 6 bases of the junction left unmatched. CDR1 is SGHDT and CDR2 is YYEEEE in the germline V gene. CDR3 bases: TGTGCCAGCAGCTTGGCGTCCCGGGGGGACTACGAGCAGTACTTC. Translation gives CASSLASRGDYEQYF.

This sequence joins TRBV9 and TRBJ1-1; TRBD1 aligns across 7 bases. V shed 3 bases and J 3 bases; nucleotides not matched to a gene: 2. This CDR3 contains 13 residues. In germline, CDR1 is SGDLS, CDR2 YYNGEE. The CDR3 sequence: CASSAQGDTEAFF. CDR3 nucleotide sequence: TGTGCCAGCAGCGCGCAGGGGGACACTGAAGCTTTCTTT.

The gene calls are TRBV9 and TRBJ2-7; 11 positions match TRBD2. Germline CDR1 is SGDLS and CDR2 is YYNGEE. With V trimmed by 0 bases and J by 2 bases, 4 bases remained unmatched. CDR3 length equals 16 residues. For the CDR3, the DNA is TGTGCCAGCAGCGTAGGACTAGCGGGGCCCCCCTACGAGCAGTACTTC. Its protein product is CASSVGLAGPPYEQYF.

The V gene is TRBV19, the J gene TRBJ1-4; D gene ambiguous. Trimming shortened V by 3 bases and J by 5 bases, and 16 bases separated the two germline ends. Germline CDR1 reads LNHDA; CDR2 reads SQIVND (reference sequence). This CDR3 comprises 16 residues. The CDR3 DNA reads TGTGCCAGTAGTATGGGTGACCACCGGGGAAATGAAAAACTGTTTTTT. This translates into CASSMGDHRGNEKLFF.

The chain employs TRBV9 and TRBJ1-1; D possibly corresponds to TRBD1 (6 bases). Germline V gene lookup returns CDR1 SGDLS and CDR2 YYNGEE. The CDR3 is 15 residues long. V was shortened by 5 bases and J by 5 bases, with 19 bases between the two germline ends. The CDR3, as DNA: TGTGCCAGCAGTGTTACAGGGACCTCGGGAACTGAAGCTTTCTTT. Amino acids: CASSVTGTSGTEAFF.

V gene TRBV6-1 combines with J gene TRBJ1-6, with D perhaps matching TRBD1 (5 bases). Trimming took 4 bases from V and 9 from J, leaving 25 bases between them. The CDR3 is 18 residues long. Germline lookup yields CDR1 MNHNS and CDR2 SASEGT. The CDR3: CASSVGKGLSNQGSPLHF. Written as DNA, the CDR3 is TGTGCCAGCAGTGTGGGGAAAGGCCTTTCAAACCAGGGTTCACCCCTCCACTTT.

The chain is built from TRBV6-2 or TRBV6-3 and TRBJ2-1; 13 bases fit TRBD2. The CDR3 covers 15 residues. V dropped 6 bases and J dropped 4; count of bases not matched to a gene: 3. Looked up from germline, CDR1 is MNHEY and CDR2 is SVGEGT. This chain's CDR3 is CASSQLAGGYNEQFF. CDR3 nucleotides: TGTGCCAGCAGCCAACTAGCGGGGGGGTACAATGAGCAGTTCTTC.